This T cell receptor (beta chain) was profiled in a study of cytomegalovirus exposure and HLA in healthy donors. CDR3 length: 16 amino acids. Germline values: CDR1 SGHNT, CDR2 YYREEE (reference sequence). V lost 0 bases and J lost 2, with 14 bases in between. Use of 60 Vbeta and 13 Jbeta primers characterized the PCR. Sequencing used immunoSEQ multiplex PCR; TCRdb keeps in-frame clones, though not all of them. This sample's table has around 140,000 clones. The chain links TRBV5-4 to TRBJ1-2; D is possibly TRBD1 (5 bases). The sequenced sample was PBMCs. This sequence was found in a woman in her forties or fifties in good health and CMV-seronegative. CDR3 nucleotide sequence: TGTGCCAGCAGCTTGGATGGACAATACCTAAACTATGGCTACACCTTC. Translating it yields CASSLDGQYLNYGYTF.